This entry lists 18 T cell receptor beta chains sequenced from one sample in a study of OX40 agonist ivuxolimab in advanced cancers. Using immunoSEQ multiplex PCR, the repertoire was profiled, and TCRdb retains in-frame clones only, with some absent. Of some 65,000 clones in the sample, 87% were seen once. The sample was CD4+ or CD8+ T cells sorted from blood, taken in a trial of the OX40 agonist ivuxolimab. These receptors were taken from an adult with an advanced solid tumor such as melanoma, head and neck, liver or kidney cancer.

The chain has TRBV9 and TRBJ2-1, with 7 bases aligning to TRBD2. This CDR3 has 13 amino acids. The germline V gene encodes CDR1 SGDLS and CDR2 YYNGEE. V lost 0 bases to trimming and J lost 13 bases; unmatched junction nucleotides: 7. The CDR3 here is CASSVDRDYPQFF. CDR3 in DNA: TGTGCCAGCAGCGTAGATCGGGACTACCCCCAGTTCTTC.

This chain joins TRBV6-5 and TRBJ1-3; no reliable D call. Germline lookup yields CDR1 MNHEY and CDR2 SVGAGI. CDR3 size: 15 residues. The V end was cut by 7 bases, the J end by 5 bases, with 18 bases between. CDR3 sequence reads: CASTSSLAGRNTIYF. The CDR3 region has the DNA TGTGCCAGCACCTCATCTTTGGCAGGACGAAACACCATATATTTT.

The CDR3 sequence is CASSLGGPYEQYF. Written as DNA, the CDR3 is TGTGCCAGCAGCCTCGGGGGCCCCTACGAGCAGTACTTC. V and J are TRBV7-8 and TRBJ2-7; perhaps D is TRBD1 or TRBD2 (6 bases each). Germline assignment: CDR1 SGHVS and CDR2 FQNEAQ. Trimming removed 5 bases from V and 2 bases from J, with 10 bases in between. The CDR3 covers 13 residues.

This rearrangement joins TRBV29-1 to TRBJ1-1; 8 nucleotides align to TRBD1. CDR3 length: 12 residues. CDR1 and CDR2 (germline): SQVTM, ANQGSEA. The ends lost 4 bases at V and 4 bases at J; junction bases unmatched: 2. This CDR3 reads CSVVQGATEAFF. The CDR3 coding sequence is TGCAGCGTTGTCCAGGGGGCCACTGAAGCTTTCTTT.

This clone was observed a handful of times. V and J are TRBV12-5 and TRBJ1-1; no reliable D call. V dropped 1 base and J dropped 2 bases, with 5 bases sitting between them. CDR3 size: 13 residues. CDR1 is LGHNT, CDR2 FRNRAP, per germline. The chain's CDR3 is CASGLGLNTEAFF. CDR3 coding DNA: TGTGCTAGTGGTTTGGGATTAAACACTGAAGCTTTCTTT.

The chain uses TRBV9 and TRBJ1-2; 8 bases agree with TRBD1. The length of the CDR3 is 14 residues. Trimming at V came to 0 bases and at J to 7 bases, leaving 5 bases not matched to a gene. CDR1 SGDLS and CDR2 YYNGEE come from the germline V gene. The CDR3 reads CASSVGYRGGGYTF. CDR3 nucleotide sequence: TGTGCCAGCAGCGTAGGCTACAGGGGGGGTGGCTACACCTTC.

The V call is TRBV27, the J call TRBJ2-7, with a weak D call TRBD2 (6 bases). Germline CDR1 is MNHEY and CDR2 is SMNVEV (reference sequence). There are 17 residues in the CDR3. Trimming removed 2 bases from V and 6 bases from J, with 23 bases in between. The chain's CDR3 is CASSLAGGIVVNGEQYF. The CDR3 DNA sequence: TGTGCCAGCAGTTTAGCCGGGGGAATAGTAGTCAACGGCGAGCAGTACTTC.

The chain links TRBV19 to TRBJ1-2; D remains ambiguous. Germline CDR1 reads LNHDA; CDR2 reads SQIVND (reference sequence). This CDR3 has 9 amino acids. Deletions cut 7 bases from V and 9 bases from J, with 6 bases between. CDR3 residues: CASIWRYTF. The CDR3 DNA reads TGTGCCAGTATCTGGCGCTACACCTTC. The full variable domain, in which reference TRBV19 and TRBJ1-2 provide the parts outside the CDR3, is DGGITQSPKYLFRKEGQNVTLSCEQNLNHDAMYWYRQDPGQGLRLIYYSQIVNDFQKGDIAEGYSVSREKKESFPLTVTSAQKNPTAFYLCASIWRYTFGSGTRLTVV.

The chain has TRBV7-9 and TRBJ1-6, with 10 bases that match TRBD1. This CDR3 has 15 amino acids. Trimming at V came to 3 bases and at J to 7 bases, leaving 3 bases not matched to a gene. Germline assignment: CDR1 SEHNR and CDR2 FQNEAQ (reference sequence). The CDR3 bases are TGTGCCAGCAGCTTTCGACAGGGGGCGAATTCACCCCTCCACTTT. This encodes CASSFRQGANSPLHF.

This clone has only one observation. The chain has TRBV2 and TRBJ2-1; tentative D call: TRBD2 (5 bases). The germline V gene encodes CDR1 SNHLY and CDR2 FYNNEI. V dropped 7 bases and J dropped 15 bases, with 16 bases sitting between them. The CDR3 is 11 residues long. CDR3 sequence: CASIIETITFF. The CDR3 nucleotides are TGTGCCAGCATTATCGAGACTATCACGTTCTTC.

The CDR3 sequence is CASSPTLRVAGNTIYF. As DNA, the CDR3 is TGTGCCAGCAGCCCCACCCTCAGAGTTGCTGGAAACACCATATATTTT. This sequence joins TRBV11-2 and TRBJ1-3, with no clear D. The V and J ends lost 5 bases and 2 bases respectively, with 16 bases between them. The CDR3 spans 16 residues. In germline, CDR1 is SGHAT, CDR2 FQNNGV. Together with reference TRBV11-2 and TRBJ1-3, the CDR3 gives the full variable domain: EAGVAQSPRYKIIEKRQSVAFWCNPISGHATLYWYQQILGQGPKLLIQFQNNGVVDDSQLPKDRFSAERLKGVDSTLKIQPAKLEDSAVYLCASSPTLRVAGNTIYFGEGSWLTVV.

The chain recombines TRBV19 with TRBJ1-5; tentative D call: TRBD1 (6 bases). The germline V gene encodes CDR1 LNHDA and CDR2 SQIVND (reference sequence). The CDR3 runs to 19 residues. Trimming took 3 bases from V and 7 from J, leaving 28 bases between them. The CDR3 spells CASSMGDISGTRDLQPQHF. For the CDR3, the DNA is TGTGCCAGTAGTATGGGTGATATTTCCGGGACACGGGACTTGCAGCCCCAGCATTTT. Together with reference TRBV19 and TRBJ1-5, the CDR3 gives the full variable domain: DGGITQSPKYLFRKEGQNVTLSCEQNLNHDAMYWYRQDPGQGLRLIYYSQIVNDFQKGDIAEGYSVSREKKESFPLTVTSAQKNPTAFYLCASSMGDISGTRDLQPQHFGDGTRLSIL.

Only a few counts were recorded for this clone. The chain couples TRBV6-5 to TRBJ1-2; D perhaps matches TRBD1 (6 bases). Germline V gene sequence: CDR1 MNHEY, CDR2 SVGAGI. Deletions cut 5 bases from V and 7 bases from J, with 20 bases between. This CDR3 comprises 15 residues. The chain's CDR3 is CASSPLEGGISGYTF. CDR3 coding DNA: TGTGCCAGCAGTCCGTTGGAAGGGGGAATTAGTGGCTACACCTTC.

V and J are TRBV27 and TRBJ2-7, with a weak D call TRBD1 (6 bases). Trimming left V 2 bases short and J 2 bases short, with 19 bases between. This CDR3 has 17 amino acids. The V gene's germline CDR1 is MNHEY and CDR2 SMNVEV (reference sequence). CDR3: CASSLRGQGTQTYEQYF. The CDR3 DNA follows: TGTGCCAGCAGTTTACGAGGCCAGGGGACCCAAACCTACGAGCAGTACTTC.

V and J are TRBV30 and TRBJ1-5, with 7 bases lining up with TRBD1. Germline loops: CDR1 GTSNPN, CDR2 SVGIG (reference sequence). This CDR3 spans 15 amino acids. Trimming at V came to 2 bases and at J to 7 bases, leaving 11 bases not matched to a gene. The CDR3 region has the DNA TGTGCCTGGAGTAAGTCGAATAAAGGGGGCCAGCCCCAGCATTTT. This gives the protein CAWSKSNKGGQPQHF.

The chain uses TRBV5-4 and TRBJ2-7, with D perhaps matching TRBD1 (7 bases). The length of the CDR3 is 15 residues. Trimming removed 0 bases from V and 3 bases from J, with 13 bases in between. In germline, CDR1 is SGHNT, CDR2 YYREEE (reference sequence). CDR3 nucleotides: TGTGCCAGCAGCTTGGCAGGGGGGTTTGGCTACGAGCAGTACTTC. Amino acids: CASSLAGGFGYEQYF.

The V and J genes are TRBV27 and TRBJ2-1, with D maybe TRBD1 (5 bases). The CDR3 totals 16 residues. V lost 4 bases, J lost 0 bases, and 13 bases lay in between. The V gene's germline CDR1 is MNHEY and CDR2 SMNVEV (reference sequence). The CDR3 protein is CASSSPLRGSYNEQFF. CDR3 DNA: TGTGCCAGCAGTTCCCCCTTAAGGGGCTCCTACAATGAGCAGTTCTTC.

This rearrangement joins TRBV25-1 to TRBJ2-1; weak D call: TRBD2 (6 bases). CDR1 MGHDK and CDR2 SYGVNS come from the germline V gene. Trimming took off 7 bases at V and 7 bases at J, with 20 bases between the two ends. The CDR3 loop spans 15 amino acids. CDR3 nucleotides: TGTGCCAGCACCTTGACTAGTTCTTTCGGGAATGAGCAGTTCTTC. Amino acid sequence: CASTLTSSFGNEQFF.